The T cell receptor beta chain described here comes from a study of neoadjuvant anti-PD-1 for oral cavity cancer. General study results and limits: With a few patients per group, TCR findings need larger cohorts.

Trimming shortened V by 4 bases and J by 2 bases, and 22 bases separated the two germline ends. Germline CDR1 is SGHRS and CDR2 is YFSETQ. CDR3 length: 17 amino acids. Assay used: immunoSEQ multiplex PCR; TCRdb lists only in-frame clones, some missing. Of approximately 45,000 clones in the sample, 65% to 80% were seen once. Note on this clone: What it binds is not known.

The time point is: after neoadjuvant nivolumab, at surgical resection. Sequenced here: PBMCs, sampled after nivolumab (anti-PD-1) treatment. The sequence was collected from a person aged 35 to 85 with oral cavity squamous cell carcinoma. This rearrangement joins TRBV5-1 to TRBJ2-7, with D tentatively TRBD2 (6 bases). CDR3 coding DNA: TGCGCCAGCAGCCTGATCGACCCCCGGACGGGAGCCTACGAGCAGTACTTC. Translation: CASSLIDPRTGAYEQYF.